Following are 20 T cell receptor beta chains from one sample sequenced in a study of control samples from healthy donors and cancer patients. Produced via immunoSEQ multiplex PCR; TCRdb's table is partial and in-frame only. Here the sample spans tens of thousands of clones, around nine tenths being singletons. Sequenced: blood. The receptor set was obtained from a woman between 50 and 59 years old in good health.

The V and J genes are TRBV9 and TRBJ2-3, with 8 bases identical to TRBD2. Germline V gene lookup returns CDR1 SGDLS and CDR2 YYNGEE. CDR3 length equals 15 residues. V shed 3 bases, J shed 0 bases, and the junction held 3 bases outside the gene matches. The CDR3 sequence: CASSGAGGSTDTQYF. In DNA, the CDR3 is TGTGCCAGCAGCGGGGCGGGGGGAAGCACAGATACGCAGTATTTT.

This clone is deemed medium-sized. The chain uses TRBV4-1 and TRBJ1-2, with D possibly matching TRBD1 (5 bases). The CDR3 totals 11 residues. Germline V CDR1 and CDR2: MGHRA, YSYEKL. V lost 5 bases to trimming and J lost 10 bases, with 11 bases between them. The CDR3 bases are TGCGCCAGCAGCTCGGACACAGTCTACACCTTC. Translating it yields CASSSDTVYTF.

The CDR3 DNA is TGTGCCAGCAGTTCGAGACAGGGAATGAACACTGAAGCTTTCTTT. Translation: CASSSRQGMNTEAFF. The rearrangement links TRBV2 to TRBJ1-1, with TRBD1 identical over 7 bases. CDR1 is SNHLY, CDR2 FYNNEI, per germline. V trimming: 5 bases; J trimming: 0 bases; junction bases outside the gene matches: 6. The CDR3 runs 15 residues.

This clone was recorded only once. The gene calls are TRBV5-5 and TRBJ1-4; perhaps TRBD1 as D (5 bases). CDR1 and CDR2 (germline): SGHKS, YYEKEE (reference sequence). V was trimmed by 4 bases and J by 7 bases, leaving 17 bases between them. The CDR3 covers 15 residues. CDR3 bases: TGTGCCAGCAGCCTGGGACGGACGATCCTTGAAAAACTGTTTTTT. This encodes CASSLGRTILEKLFF. Based on the CDR3 plus reference TRBV5-5 and TRBJ1-4, the full variable domain is DAGVTQSPTHLIKTRGQQVTLRCSPISGHKSVSWYQQVLGQGPQFIFQYYEKEERGRGNFPDRFSARQFPNYSSELNVNALLLGDSALYLCASSLGRTILEKLFFGSGTQLSVL.

The gene calls are TRBV5-1 and TRBJ2-1; 10 bases map to TRBD2. CDR1 and CDR2 (germline): SGHRS, YFSETQ. Trimming removed 4 bases from V and 6 bases from J; junction bases left unmatched: 7. This CDR3 comprises 15 residues. CDR3 nucleotide sequence: TGCGCCAGCAGCCTTCTAGCGGGGGAGGCCAATGAGCAGTTCTTC. It specifies CASSLLAGEANEQFF.

A remark on this clone: Different DNA sequences within this sample yield the same CDR3. The chain recombines TRBV29-1 with TRBJ1-1; D is perhaps TRBD1 (6 bases). V was pared by 6 bases and J by 1 base, with 9 bases between. Germline CDR1 SQVTM, CDR2 ANQGSEA. The CDR3 is made up of 12 amino acids. Here the CDR3 DNA reads TGCAGCGTGGAGGGGGGGAACACTGAAGCTTTCTTT. Amino acids: CSVEGGNTEAFF.

The chain recombines TRBV5-8 with TRBJ1-5, with D uncertain. CDR1 is SGHTS, CDR2 YDEGEE, per germline. The CDR3 contains 12 residues. The V gene lost 5 bases and the J gene lost 4 bases, with 7 bases spanning the gap. CDR3 sequence (DNA): TGTGCCAGCAGAGGGCGGAATCAGCCCCAGCATTTT. Translation: CASRGRNQPQHF.

This clone has a handful of counts. The chain joins TRBV19 to TRBJ2-7; D might be TRBD1 or TRBD2, each matching 6 bases. The V end was cut by 6 bases, the J end by 0 bases, with 9 bases between. There are 13 residues in the CDR3. The germline gives CDR1 LNHDA, CDR2 SQIVND (reference sequence). CDR3 in amino acids: CASSGGLSYEQYF. DNA for the CDR3: TGTGCCAGTAGCGGGGGCCTCTCCTACGAGCAGTACTTC.

The chain employs TRBV30 and TRBJ2-3, with unresolved D. Germline lookup yields CDR1 GTSNPN and CDR2 SVGIG (reference sequence). Trimming shortened V by 8 bases and J by 2 bases, and 8 bases separated the two germline ends. The CDR3 runs to 11 residues. CDR3 bases: TGTGCCCTCCTTAACACAGATACGCAGTATTTT. It is translated as CALLNTDTQYF.

The gene calls are TRBV29-1 and TRBJ1-2; D is ambiguous. This CDR3 comprises 15 residues. Trimming shortened V by 3 bases and J by 1 base, and 15 bases separated the two germline ends. CDR1 and CDR2 from the germline V gene are SQVTM and ANQGSEA. CDR3 DNA sequence: TGCAGCGTTGACCTCGGACGGGGAGGTAACTATGGCTACACCTTC. This codes for CSVDLGRGGNYGYTF.

The chain couples TRBV7-9 to TRBJ1-5, with TRBD1 as a possible D gene (6 bases). Germline V gene sequence: CDR1 SEHNR, CDR2 FQNEAQ (reference sequence). This CDR3 has 15 residues. The V end was cut by 1 base, the J end by 5 bases, with 12 bases between. The CDR3 nucleotides read TGTGCCAGCAGCTTAGGAGGGACATCCTATCAGCCCCAGCATTTT. Residues: CASSLGGTSYQPQHF.

This chain joins TRBV30 and TRBJ2-7; TRBD2 matches 7 bases. Trimming at V came to 2 bases and at J to 2 bases, leaving 6 bases not matched to a gene. CDR1 GTSNPN and CDR2 SVGIG come from the germline V gene (reference sequence). CDR3 length: 14 amino acids. CDR3 region: CAWSMGGAAYEQYF. In DNA form, the CDR3 reads TGTGCCTGGAGTATGGGAGGGGCTGCCTACGAGCAGTACTTC.

The chain combines TRBV7-9 with TRBJ2-7, with 12 bases matching TRBD2. Unmatched junction bases numbered 11, after V lost 7 bases and J lost 1 base. The length of the CDR3 is 17 residues. Per the germline V gene, CDR1 is SEHNR and CDR2 is FQNEAQ (reference sequence). CDR3 loop: CASTEGLAGHLSYEQYF. CDR3 DNA sequence: TGTGCCAGCACCGAAGGACTAGCGGGGCACCTTTCCTACGAGCAGTACTTC.

The genes are TRBV7-8 and TRBJ2-7, with D maybe TRBD1 (6 bases). V was trimmed by 5 bases and J by 6 bases, leaving 17 bases between them. This CDR3 is 14 amino acids long. Germline values: CDR1 SGHVS, CDR2 FQNEAQ. CDR3 nucleotides: TGTGCCAGCAGCAAACAGGGACCTCCCTTCGAGCAGTACTTC. As protein: CASSKQGPPFEQYF.

The J gene is TRBJ2-7, the V gene TRBV12-5, with D maybe TRBD1 (5 bases). CDR3 length: 19 amino acids. The V end was cut by 0 bases, the J end by 2 bases, with 23 bases between. Germline loops: CDR1 LGHNT, CDR2 FRNRAP. As DNA, the CDR3 is TGTGCTAGTGGTTTGGTACAGGATTCTTCCCGAGTTGGGACCTACGAGCAGTACTTC. The encoded protein is CASGLVQDSSRVGTYEQYF. The full variable domain, its missing parts supplied by reference TRBV12-5 and TRBJ2-7, is DARVTQTPRHKVTEMGQEVTMRCQPILGHNTVFWYRQTMMQGLELLAYFRNRAPLDDSGMPKDRFSAEMPDATLATLKIQPSEPRDSAVYFCASGLVQDSSRVGTYEQYFGPGTRLTVT.

This chain links TRBV28 with TRBJ2-7; D is unresolved. Trimming stripped 3 bases from V and 5 bases from J, with 17 bases between. Looked up from germline, CDR1 is MDHEN and CDR2 is SYDVKM. There are 15 residues in the CDR3. This CDR3 reads CASSFWRQLDNEQYF. CDR3 in DNA: TGTGCCAGCAGTTTTTGGCGGCAATTAGACAACGAGCAGTACTTC.

The rearrangement joins TRBV5-6 to TRBJ2-1, with TRBD1 matching over 10 bases. The V segment lost 2 bases and the J segment 2 bases; nucleotides outside the gene matches: 4. The CDR3 covers 16 residues. Germline CDR1 reads SGHDT; CDR2 reads YYEEEE. The CDR3 DNA is TGTGCCAGCAGCTTTAAAGACAGGGGGCCCTACAATGAGCAGTTCTTC. It translates to CASSFKDRGPYNEQFF.

The CDR3, as DNA: TGTGCCAGCAGCCTCCGGGGTGGGGGTCAGCCCCAGCATTTT. This translates into CASSLRGGGQPQHF. The chain combines TRBV7-2 with TRBJ1-5; tentative D call: TRBD1 (5 bases). V was shortened by 5 bases and J by 6 bases, with 14 bases between the two germline ends. The CDR3 runs to 14 residues. CDR1 is SGHTA, CDR2 FQGNSA, per germline.

The chain combines TRBV6-6 with TRBJ1-2; D possibly corresponds to TRBD1 (6 bases). Germline lookup yields CDR1 MNHNY and CDR2 SVGAGI (reference sequence). Trimming left V 5 bases short and J 1 base short, with 14 bases between. The CDR3 length is 15 residues. CDR3 region: CASSRQEGGNYGYTF. The CDR3 nucleotides read TGTGCCAGCAGTCGGCAGGAGGGGGGTAACTATGGCTACACCTTC.

The V gene is TRBV5-1, the J gene TRBJ1-1; TRBD1 is a possible D gene (5 bases). CDR1 and CDR2 from the germline V gene are SGHRS and YFSETQ. There are 17 residues in the CDR3. The V end lost 7 bases, the J end lost 0 bases, and 22 bases lay between the germline ends. The CDR3 DNA is TGCGCCAGCCATTCCGGAGGGGAACCCGCCCTGAACACTGAAGCTTTCTTT. Amino acids: CASHSGGEPALNTEAFF. Based on the CDR3 plus reference TRBV5-1 and TRBJ1-1, the full variable domain is KAGVTQTPRYLIKTRGQQVTLSCSPISGHRSVSWYQQTPGQGLQFLFEYFSETQRNKGNFPGRFSGRQFSNSRSEMNVSTLELGDSALYLCASHSGGEPALNTEAFFGQGTRLTVV.